These T cell receptor beta chains were read from a single sample in a study of cytomegalovirus exposure and HLA in healthy donors. Sequenced by immunoSEQ multiplex PCR; TCRdb stores in-frame clones only, minus some. The sample has 85,000 to 100,000 clones; roughly 60% are singletons. Sequencing used PBMCs. These receptors were taken from a human donor in good health. CDR3s include the opening cysteine and the closing phenylalanine or tryptophan. Fields, in order: D gene, V gene, clone size, J gene, CDR3 DNA, CDR3 protein. A D gene is named only where the DNA matches it firmly. Size values are once, few and many counts, or a class for expanded clones, and some rows have none.

D gene: TRBD1; V gene: TRBV25-1; clone size: NA; J gene: TRBJ1-4; CDR3 DNA: TGTGCCAGCAGTGATTTCCGGGACAGGGGTCATGAAAAACTGTTTTTT; CDR3 protein: CASSDFRDRGHEKLFF
D gene: NA; V gene: TRBV5-1; clone size: NA; J gene: TRBJ2-2; CDR3 DNA: TGCGCCAGCAGTCACGCCGAGTCCGGGGAGCTGTTTTTT; CDR3 protein: CASSHAESGELFF
D gene: TRBD2; V gene: TRBV18; clone size: few; J gene: TRBJ2-1; CDR3 DNA: TGTGCCAGCTCAACGGCGGGGGGGCCGAGAGGTGAGCAGTTCTTC; CDR3 protein: CASSTAGGPRGEQFF
D gene: NA; V gene: TRBV7-3; clone size: NA; J gene: TRBJ1-3; CDR3 DNA: TGTGCCAGCAGCTTAGGAGTCGGAAACACCATATATTTT; CDR3 protein: CASSLGVGNTIYF
D gene: TRBD1; V gene: TRBV18; clone size: NA; J gene: TRBJ1-2; CDR3 DNA: TGTGCCAGCTCACCATACCATGGACAGGGTGAGGGCTACACCTTC; CDR3 protein: CASSPYHGQGEGYTF
D gene: NA; V gene: TRBV9; clone size: NA; J gene: TRBJ2-3; CDR3 DNA: TGTGCCAGTAGCGCGAGCGGAACAGATACGCAGTATTTT; CDR3 protein: CASSASGTDTQYF
D gene: TRBD1; V gene: TRBV9; clone size: NA; J gene: TRBJ2-3; CDR3 DNA: TGTGCCAGCAGCCCCTCCTCAGGGGGAGCTCAGTATTTT; CDR3 protein: CASSPSSGGAQYF
D gene: TRBD1; V gene: TRBV6-1; clone size: NA; J gene: TRBJ1-2; CDR3 DNA: TGTGCCAGCAGTCCACAGGGGGCAAACTATGGCTACACCTTC; CDR3 protein: CASSPQGANYGYTF
D gene: NA; V gene: TRBV2; clone size: once; J gene: TRBJ1-5; CDR3 DNA: TGTGCCAGCAGTGGTAACAGGGGCAATCAGCCCCAGCATTTT; CDR3 protein: CASSGNRGNQPQHF
D gene: TRBD1; V gene: TRBV19; clone size: NA; J gene: TRBJ2-7; CDR3 DNA: TGTGCCAGTAGTATAGGTGACAGGGCCAACTACGAGCAGTACTTC; CDR3 protein: CASSIGDRANYEQYF
D gene: NA; V gene: TRBV5-5; clone size: NA; J gene: TRBJ1-5; CDR3 DNA: TGTGCCAGCAGCTTGTCATGGGATCCGGGAAGCGGGACTCGGCCCCAGCATTTT; CDR3 protein: CASSLSWDPGSGTRPQHF
D gene: NA; V gene: TRBV4-2; clone size: NA; J gene: TRBJ1-1; CDR3 DNA: TGTGCCAGCAGCCCAATAAGTGCCAGGAAAGAGACTGAAGCTTTCTTT; CDR3 protein: CASSPISARKETEAFF
D gene: NA; V gene: TRBV4-2; clone size: NA; J gene: TRBJ2-3; CDR3 DNA: TGTGCCAGCAGCCAAGATGGGAGAAAGGGTCAAGGAGATACGCAGTATTTT; CDR3 protein: CASSQDGRKGQGDTQYF
D gene: TRBD1; V gene: TRBV5-1; clone size: NA; J gene: TRBJ1-2; CDR3 DNA: TGCGCCAGCAGCGCACATCCGGGACAGGGGTTAAACTATGGCTACACCTTC; CDR3 protein: CASSAHPGQGLNYGYTF
D gene: TRBD1; V gene: TRBV4-1; clone size: NA; J gene: TRBJ2-2; CDR3 DNA: TGCGCCAGCAGCCAAAAACAGGGGGATGTCGGGGAGCTGTTTTTT; CDR3 protein: CASSQKQGDVGELFF
D gene: TRBD2; V gene: TRBV5-4; clone size: NA; J gene: TRBJ2-1; CDR3 DNA: TGTGCCAGCAGCTTTCCTACTAGCGGGGGAAATGAGCAGTTCTTC; CDR3 protein: CASSFPTSGGNEQFF
D gene: NA; V gene: TRBV23-1; clone size: few; J gene: TRBJ2-7; CDR3 DNA: TGCGCCAGCAGTCCCCTTGGAGGCCACGAGCAGTACTTC; CDR3 protein: CASSPLGGHEQYF
D gene: NA; V gene: TRBV4-3; clone size: NA; J gene: TRBJ1-2; CDR3 DNA: TGCGCCAGCAGCCAAGCACAGTTTTATGGCTACACCTTC; CDR3 protein: CASSQAQFYGYTF
D gene: TRBD1; V gene: TRBV5-1; clone size: NA; J gene: TRBJ2-1; CDR3 DNA: TGCGCCAGCAGCATACAGGGGGGCAATGAGCAGTTCTTC; CDR3 protein: CASSIQGGNEQFF
D gene: NA; V gene: TRBV2; clone size: once; J gene: TRBJ2-7; CDR3 DNA: TGTGCCAGCAGTGAAGTTTCAGGGTCCGAGCAGTACTTC; CDR3 protein: CASSEVSGSEQYF
D gene: NA; V gene: TRBV7-9; clone size: medium-sized; J gene: TRBJ1-2; CDR3 DNA: TGTGCCAGCAGCACCTTCGTTAGCTATGGCTACACCTTC; CDR3 protein: CASSTFVSYGYTF
D gene: TRBD2; V gene: TRBV11-3; clone size: NA; J gene: TRBJ2-3; CDR3 DNA: TGTGCCAGCAGCGGCGGGGGACTCACAGATACGCAGTATTTT; CDR3 protein: CASSGGGLTDTQYF
D gene: NA; V gene: TRBV11-3; clone size: NA; J gene: TRBJ1-1; CDR3 DNA: TGTGCCAGCAGCTTAGTAACACTCGGGAGCACTGAAGCTTTCTTT; CDR3 protein: CASSLVTLGSTEAFF
D gene: TRBD1; V gene: TRBV7-2; clone size: NA; J gene: TRBJ2-1; CDR3 DNA: TGTGCCAGCAGCCGAAATTCCGGGACAGAGTACAATGAGCAGTTCTTC; CDR3 protein: CASSRNSGTEYNEQFF
D gene: NA; V gene: TRBV7-9; clone size: NA; J gene: TRBJ2-7; CDR3 DNA: TGTGCCGGCAGTCCGAGCGTAGACAGGTCCGAGCAGTACTTC; CDR3 protein: CAGSPSVDRSEQYF
D gene: NA; V gene: TRBV7-2; clone size: NA; J gene: TRBJ1-2; CDR3 DNA: TGTGCCAGCAGCCCAGGTGCCGGAGGGGACTATGGCTACACCTTC; CDR3 protein: CASSPGAGGDYGYTF
D gene: TRBD2; V gene: TRBV11-2; clone size: few; J gene: TRBJ2-3; CDR3 DNA: TGTGCCAGCAGCTCGCGCCTAGCGGGGGGGACAGATACGCAGTATTTT; CDR3 protein: CASSSRLAGGTDTQYF
D gene: NA; V gene: TRBV14; clone size: NA; J gene: TRBJ2-3; CDR3 DNA: TGTGCCAGCAGCCAAGTGGACTTTCGCACAGATACGCAGTATTTT; CDR3 protein: CASSQVDFRTDTQYF
D gene: NA; V gene: TRBV5-1; clone size: NA; J gene: TRBJ2-5; CDR3 DNA: TGCGCCAGCAGCTTGGCTCAAGCGGGCCAAGAGACCCAGTACTTC; CDR3 protein: CASSLAQAGQETQYF
D gene: TRBD1; V gene: TRBV4-3; clone size: NA; J gene: TRBJ1-2; CDR3 DNA: TGCGCCAGCAGCCACGAGGGGGCGCCTGGCTACACCTTC; CDR3 protein: CASSHEGAPGYTF
D gene: NA; V gene: TRBV4-2; clone size: NA; J gene: TRBJ1-4; CDR3 DNA: TGTGCCAGCAGCCAAACCGGGGGTAGAGAAAAACTGTTTTTT; CDR3 protein: CASSQTGGREKLFF
D gene: TRBD1; V gene: TRBV2; clone size: few; J gene: TRBJ2-7; CDR3 DNA: TGTGCCAGCAGCGAGGGATGGGACAGGAGCTACGAGCAGTACTTC; CDR3 protein: CASSEGWDRSYEQYF
D gene: NA; V gene: TRBV7-9; clone size: NA; J gene: TRBJ2-7; CDR3 DNA: TGTGCCAGCAGCGCGAGCTACGAGCAGTACTTC; CDR3 protein: CASSASYEQYF
D gene: TRBD1; V gene: TRBV18; clone size: NA; J gene: TRBJ1-2; CDR3 DNA: TGTGCCAGCTCACCCCCGGTTGGAGGGACAGGGGGCGGCTACACCTTC; CDR3 protein: CASSPPVGGTGGGYTF
D gene: TRBD1; V gene: TRBV5-1; clone size: few; J gene: TRBJ1-2; CDR3 DNA: TGCGCCAGCAGCTCGGGACAGGGAGCTCGCTACACCTTC; CDR3 protein: CASSSGQGARYTF
D gene: TRBD1; V gene: TRBV9; clone size: NA; J gene: TRBJ1-2; CDR3 DNA: TGTGCCAGCAGCGAGGGACAGGGTATCGGTAACTATGGCTACACCTTC; CDR3 protein: CASSEGQGIGNYGYTF
D gene: TRBD1; V gene: TRBV5-5; clone size: NA; J gene: TRBJ1-2; CDR3 DNA: TGTGCCAGCAGCCTAGGACAGGGTAGGGGATGGGGCTACACCTTC; CDR3 protein: CASSLGQGRGWGYTF
D gene: NA; V gene: TRBV18; clone size: NA; J gene: TRBJ1-2; CDR3 DNA: TGTGCCAGCTCACCTTTCGACTCCTTCTATGGCTACAACTTC; CDR3 protein: CASSPFDSFYGYNF
D gene: NA; V gene: TRBV5-1; clone size: NA; J gene: TRBJ2-7; CDR3 DNA: TGCGCCAGCAGCTTCGGGACACCTTCCTACGAGCAGTACTTC; CDR3 protein: CASSFGTPSYEQYF
D gene: NA; V gene: TRBV19; clone size: NA; J gene: TRBJ1-1; CDR3 DNA: TGTGCCAGTGGGGCGAACACTGAAGCTTTCTTT; CDR3 protein: CASGANTEAFF
D gene: NA; V gene: TRBV6-4; clone size: NA; J gene: TRBJ1-2; CDR3 DNA: TGTGCCAGCAGCTTAAATACAGGGAACTATGGCTACACCTTC; CDR3 protein: CASSLNTGNYGYTF
D gene: NA; V gene: TRBV4-2; clone size: NA; J gene: TRBJ1-5; CDR3 DNA: TGTGCCAGCAGCCAAGTGACAGGAGTGGATCAGCCCCAGCATTTT; CDR3 protein: CASSQVTGVDQPQHF
D gene: TRBD2; V gene: TRBV7-8; clone size: NA; J gene: TRBJ2-6; CDR3 DNA: TGTGCCAGCAGCTTAGAACGGGACCTAGCGGGTAGCCTCTCTGGGGCCAACGTCCTGACTTTC; CDR3 protein: CASSLERDLAGSLSGANVLTF
D gene: TRBD1; V gene: TRBV7-2; clone size: once; J gene: TRBJ1-5; CDR3 DNA: TGTGCCAGCAGCCTCCCGGAGGGACAGGTTATAAATCAGCCCCAGCATTTT; CDR3 protein: CASSLPEGQVINQPQHF
D gene: NA; V gene: TRBV6-1; clone size: NA; J gene: TRBJ1-5; CDR3 DNA: TGTGCCAGCAGTCCCTATGGACAGCCCAATCAGCCCCAGCATTTT; CDR3 protein: CASSPYGQPNQPQHF
D gene: TRBD2; V gene: TRBV19; clone size: NA; J gene: TRBJ2-7; CDR3 DNA: TGTGCCAGTAGTATAACGACGCGGGGGGCAGCGACCTACGAGCAGTACTTC; CDR3 protein: CASSITTRGAATYEQYF
D gene: TRBD1; V gene: TRBV18; clone size: NA; J gene: TRBJ2-7; CDR3 DNA: TGTGCCAGCTCACCACTCGGACAGGGTATCCACGAGCAGTACTTC; CDR3 protein: CASSPLGQGIHEQYF
D gene: TRBD1; V gene: TRBV7-9; clone size: NA; J gene: TRBJ1-5; CDR3 DNA: TGTGCCAGCAGCTATTGGACAGGAGGCTATAGGGATCAGCCCCAGCATTTT; CDR3 protein: CASSYWTGGYRDQPQHF